The source of this T cell receptor beta chain is a study of blood T cell repertoires in COVID-19. This CDR3 has 13 residues. The germline CDR1 and CDR2 sequences are SGHNT and YENEEA. The V end lost 0 bases, the J end lost 3 bases, and 6 bases lay between the germline ends. Clones were sequenced by immunoSEQ multiplex PCR, and TCRdb holds only the in-frame ones, with some missing. The top ten clones hold under 8.5% of a sample with 350,000 to 450,000 clones, about 86% of them seen once. The chain uses TRBV11-3 and TRBJ2-7; D is uncertain. The receptor was derived from a woman between 55 and 75 years old with COVID-19, enrolled during active disease. Sequencing was carried out using peripheral blood. CDR3 nucleotides: TGTGCCAGCAGCTTAGAGTCCAGCTACGAGCAGTACTTC. Residues: CASSLESSYEQYF.